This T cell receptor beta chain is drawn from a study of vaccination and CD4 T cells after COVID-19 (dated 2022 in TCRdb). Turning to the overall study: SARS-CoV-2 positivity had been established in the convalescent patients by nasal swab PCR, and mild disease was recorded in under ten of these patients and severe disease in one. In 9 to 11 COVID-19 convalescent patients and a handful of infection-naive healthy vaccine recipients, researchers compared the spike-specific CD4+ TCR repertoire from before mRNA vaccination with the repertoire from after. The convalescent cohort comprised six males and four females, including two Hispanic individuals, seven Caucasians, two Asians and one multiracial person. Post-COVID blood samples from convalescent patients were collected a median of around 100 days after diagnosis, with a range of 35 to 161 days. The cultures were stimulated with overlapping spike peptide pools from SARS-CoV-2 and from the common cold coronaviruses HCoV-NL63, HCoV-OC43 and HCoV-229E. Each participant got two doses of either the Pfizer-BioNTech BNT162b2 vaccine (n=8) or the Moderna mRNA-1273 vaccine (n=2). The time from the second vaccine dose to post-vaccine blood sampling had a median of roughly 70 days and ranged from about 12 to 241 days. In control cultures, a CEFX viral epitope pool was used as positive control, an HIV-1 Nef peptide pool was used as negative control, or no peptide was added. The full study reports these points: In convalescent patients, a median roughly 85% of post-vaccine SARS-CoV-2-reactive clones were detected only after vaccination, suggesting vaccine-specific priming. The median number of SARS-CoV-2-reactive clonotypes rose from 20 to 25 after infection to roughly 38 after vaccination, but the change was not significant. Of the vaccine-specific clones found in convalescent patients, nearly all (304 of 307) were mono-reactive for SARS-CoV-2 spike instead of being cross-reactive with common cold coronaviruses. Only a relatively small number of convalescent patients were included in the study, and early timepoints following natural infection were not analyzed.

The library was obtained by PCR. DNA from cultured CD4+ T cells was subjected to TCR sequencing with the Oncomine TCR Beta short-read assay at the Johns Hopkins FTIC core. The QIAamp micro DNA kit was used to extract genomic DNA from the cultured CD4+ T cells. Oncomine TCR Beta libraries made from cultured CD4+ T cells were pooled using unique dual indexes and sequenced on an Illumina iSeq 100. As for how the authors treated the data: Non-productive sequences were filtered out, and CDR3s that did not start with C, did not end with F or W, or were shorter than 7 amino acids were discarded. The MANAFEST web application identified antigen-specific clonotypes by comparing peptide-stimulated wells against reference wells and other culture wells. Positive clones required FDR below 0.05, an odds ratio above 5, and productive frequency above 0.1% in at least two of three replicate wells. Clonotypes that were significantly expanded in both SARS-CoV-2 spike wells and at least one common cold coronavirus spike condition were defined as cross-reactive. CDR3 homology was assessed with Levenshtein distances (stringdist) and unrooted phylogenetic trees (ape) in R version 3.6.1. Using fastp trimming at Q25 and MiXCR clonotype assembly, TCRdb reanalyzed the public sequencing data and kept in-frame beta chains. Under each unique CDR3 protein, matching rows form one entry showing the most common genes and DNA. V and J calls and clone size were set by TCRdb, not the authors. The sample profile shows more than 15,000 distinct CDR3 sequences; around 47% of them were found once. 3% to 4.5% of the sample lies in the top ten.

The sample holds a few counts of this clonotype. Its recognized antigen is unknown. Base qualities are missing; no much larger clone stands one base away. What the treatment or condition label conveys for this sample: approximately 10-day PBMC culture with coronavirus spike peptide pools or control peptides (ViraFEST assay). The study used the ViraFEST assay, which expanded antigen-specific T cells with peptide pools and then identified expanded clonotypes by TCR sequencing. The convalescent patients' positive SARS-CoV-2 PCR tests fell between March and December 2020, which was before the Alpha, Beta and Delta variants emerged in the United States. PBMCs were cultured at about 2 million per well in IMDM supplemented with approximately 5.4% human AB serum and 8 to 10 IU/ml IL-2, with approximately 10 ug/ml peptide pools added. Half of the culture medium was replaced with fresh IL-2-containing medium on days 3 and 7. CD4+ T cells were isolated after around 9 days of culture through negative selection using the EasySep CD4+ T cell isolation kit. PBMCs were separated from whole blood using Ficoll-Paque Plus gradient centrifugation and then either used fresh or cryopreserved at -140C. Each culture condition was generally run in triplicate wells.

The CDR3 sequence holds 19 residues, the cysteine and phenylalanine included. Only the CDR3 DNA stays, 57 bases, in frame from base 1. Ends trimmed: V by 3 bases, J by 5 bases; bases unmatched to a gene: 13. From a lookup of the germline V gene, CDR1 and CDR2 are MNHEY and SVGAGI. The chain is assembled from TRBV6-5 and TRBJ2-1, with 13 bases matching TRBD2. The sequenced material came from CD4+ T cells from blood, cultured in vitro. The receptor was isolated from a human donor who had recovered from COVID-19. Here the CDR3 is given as CASSYPTFRTSGSHNEQFF. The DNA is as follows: TGTGCCAGCAGTTATCCTACCTTCCGGACTAGCGGGAGCCACAATGAGCAGTTCTTC.